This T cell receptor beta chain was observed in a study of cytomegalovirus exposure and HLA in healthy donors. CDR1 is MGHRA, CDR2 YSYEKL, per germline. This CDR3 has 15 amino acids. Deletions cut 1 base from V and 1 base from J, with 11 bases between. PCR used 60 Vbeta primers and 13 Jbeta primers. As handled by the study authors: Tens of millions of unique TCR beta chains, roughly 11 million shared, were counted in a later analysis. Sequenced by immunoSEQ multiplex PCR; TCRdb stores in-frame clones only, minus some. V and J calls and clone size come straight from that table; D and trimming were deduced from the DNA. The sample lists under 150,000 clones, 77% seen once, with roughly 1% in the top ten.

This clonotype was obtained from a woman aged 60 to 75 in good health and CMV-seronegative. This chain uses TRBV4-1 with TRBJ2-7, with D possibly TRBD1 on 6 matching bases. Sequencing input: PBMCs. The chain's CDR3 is CASSQGQAQSYEQYF. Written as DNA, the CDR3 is TGCGCCAGCAGCCAAGGACAGGCACAATCCTACGAGCAGTACTTC.